Following are 27 T cell receptor beta chains from one sample sequenced in a study of CXCR4 blockade with PD-1 therapy in pancreatic cancer. This table comes from immunoSEQ multiplex PCR, and its TCRdb copy is limited to in-frame clones, with some not included. The top ten clones hold roughly 6% of a sample with more than 15,000 clones, over 60% of them seen once. Sequencing was performed on tumor tissue. Receptor source: a human donor with pancreatic ductal adenocarcinoma.

This clone was found a few times. The chain links TRBV25-1 to TRBJ2-1; TRBD2 agrees at 10 bases. From germline, CDR1 is MGHDK and CDR2 SYGVNS. The V and J ends lost 6 bases and 0 bases, in that order; junction bases with no gene match: 2. The CDR3 is 15 residues long. This chain's CDR3 is CASRASGSSYNEQFF. The CDR3 DNA reads as TGTGCCAGCAGGGCTAGCGGGAGCTCCTACAATGAGCAGTTCTTC.

This sequence joins TRBV19 and TRBJ1-4; 7 positions agree with TRBD1. CDR1 and CDR2 (germline): LNHDA, SQIVND (reference sequence). This CDR3 region has 14 residues. The junction had 10 bases not matched to a gene; V was cut back by 5 bases and J by 10 bases. The CDR3 region is CASSLGTEGGKLFF. The CDR3 DNA sequence: TGTGCCAGTAGTCTCGGGACAGAAGGGGGAAAACTGTTTTTT.

The chain has TRBV18 and TRBJ1-1; 9 positions agree with TRBD1. The V segment lost 5 bases and the J segment 1 base; nucleotides outside the gene matches: 2. Germline loops: CDR1 KGHSH, CDR2 LQKENI. This CDR3 is 14 amino acids long. DNA of the CDR3: TGTGCCAGCTCAGGGACAGGGTCGAACACTGAAGCTTTCTTT. The encoded protein is CASSGTGSNTEAFF.

V gene TRBV2 combines with J gene TRBJ2-3; tentatively, D is TRBD2 (6 bases). The germline V gene encodes CDR1 SNHLY and CDR2 FYNNEI. The CDR3 has 14 amino acids. The V gene lost 5 bases and the J gene lost 3 bases, with 12 bases spanning the gap. The CDR3 spells CASSWVADTDTQYF. The CDR3 DNA sequence: TGTGCCAGCAGTTGGGTAGCGGATACAGATACGCAGTATTTT.

The chain carries TRBV19 and TRBJ1-6; TRBD1 agrees at 7 bases. Germline trimming cut 5 bases from V and 7 bases from J; bases unmatched to any gene: 5. Germline V gives CDR1 LNHDA, CDR2 SQIVND (reference sequence). The CDR3 is 14 residues long. As DNA, the CDR3 is TGTGCCAGTAGTCCGGACAGGTCCAATTCACCCCTCCACTTT. It yields the protein CASSPDRSNSPLHF.

There are a few counts of this clone. The rearrangement uses TRBV6-9 and TRBJ2-7; D not certain. Trimming removed 6 bases at V and 1 base at J, with 16 bases between. The CDR3 loop spans 15 amino acids. From germline, CDR1 is MNHGY and CDR2 SVAAGI. DNA of the CDR3: TGTGCCAGCAGGAAAGCAGGACCCGGGTCCTACGAGCAGTACTTC. Residues: CASRKAGPGSYEQYF.

This clone is labeled as medium-sized. This chain uses TRBV15 with TRBJ2-2; D is ambiguous. Germline assignment: CDR1 LNHNV and CDR2 YYDKDF (reference sequence). V was trimmed by 2 bases and J by 3 bases, leaving 7 bases between them. This CDR3 is 14 amino acids long. In nucleotides, the CDR3 is TGTGCCACCAGCAGACGAACAGACACCGGGGAGCTGTTTTTT. This encodes CATSRRTDTGELFF.

This chain's CDR3 is CASSPNSLNTEAFF. CDR3 nucleotide sequence: TGTGCCAGCTCACCAAACAGTCTGAACACTGAAGCTTTCTTT. The V call is TRBV18, the J call TRBJ1-1; D is uncertain. The V end was cut by 2 bases, the J end by 0 bases, with 7 bases between. CDR1 KGHSH and CDR2 LQKENI come from the germline V gene. This CDR3 contains 14 residues.

This clone was seen just once. The rearrangement uses TRBV28 and TRBJ2-1; D is perhaps TRBD1 or TRBD2 (5 bases each). This CDR3 has 15 amino acids. V lost 5 bases, J lost 2 bases, and 13 bases lay in between. CDR1 and CDR2 from the germline V gene are MDHEN and SYDVKM. CDR3 coding DNA: TGTGCCAGCAGTGTCCGGGACGGCACCTACAATGAGCAGTTCTTC. Its translation is CASSVRDGTYNEQFF.

J is TRBJ2-2 and V is TRBV14; D remains unclear. Trimming took 1 base from V and 7 from J, leaving 7 bases between them. The CDR3 is 13 amino acids. Germline CDR1 reads SGHDN; CDR2 reads FVKESK. The CDR3 here is CASSQGKYGELFF. In nucleotides, the CDR3 is TGTGCCAGCAGCCAAGGCAAATACGGGGAGCTGTTTTTT.

V and J are TRBV19 and TRBJ1-1; D remains ambiguous. V shed 6 bases and J shed 1 base, with 12 bases lying between them. CDR1 LNHDA and CDR2 SQIVND come from the germline V gene (reference sequence). The CDR3 has 14 amino acids. The CDR3 region is CASRSLGGNTEAFF. The CDR3 DNA reads as TGTGCCAGTAGGTCGCTAGGTGGGAACACTGAAGCTTTCTTT.

The gene calls are TRBV18 and TRBJ2-7; 9 nucleotides match TRBD1. V trimming: 3 bases; J trimming: 3 bases; junction bases outside the gene matches: 6. Looked up from germline, CDR1 is KGHSH and CDR2 is LQKENI. This CDR3 is built from 15 residues. The CDR3 DNA reads TGTGCCAGCTCACCGGGACAGGGTATGATCTACGAGCAGTACTTC. This encodes CASSPGQGMIYEQYF.

The V gene is TRBV19, the J gene TRBJ2-4; 8 positions agree with TRBD2. This CDR3 contains 12 residues. V gave up 7 bases and J gave up 9 bases; unmatched junction bases: 5. CDR1 is LNHDA and CDR2 is SQIVND in the germline V gene (reference sequence). CDR3 nucleotide sequence: TGTGCCAGTACCGCGGGGGGTAGCATTCAGTACTTC. This encodes CASTAGGSIQYF.

CDR3 bases: TGTGCCAGCAGACCCGGACTAGCGGTCTACGAGCAGTACTTC. Translation gives CASRPGLAVYEQYF. The chain uses TRBV28 and TRBJ2-7; 10 positions match TRBD2. V lost 6 bases and J lost 3; bases outside the gene matches: 5. CDR3 length equals 14 residues. Germline V lookup: CDR1 MDHEN, CDR2 SYDVKM.

The CDR3 sequence: CASRKGTPGHEQYF. CDR3 DNA: TGTGCCAGTCGAAAAGGGACACCGGGCCACGAGCAGTACTTC. V is TRBV19 and J is TRBJ2-7; tentatively, D is TRBD1 (6 bases). Trimming removed 8 bases from V and 5 bases from J, with 19 bases in between. Germline CDR1 is LNHDA and CDR2 is SQIVND (reference sequence). The CDR3 length is 14 residues.

The chain is built from TRBV19 and TRBJ1-1, with 8 nucleotides matching TRBD1. Germline assignment: CDR1 LNHDA and CDR2 SQIVND (reference sequence). CDR3 length: 16 residues. Germline trimming cut 3 bases from V and 0 bases from J; bases unmatched to any gene: 6. The CDR3 is CASSIDRGIVNTEAFF. The CDR3 nucleotides are TGTGCCAGTAGTATCGACAGGGGCATAGTGAACACTGAAGCTTTCTTT.

The chain uses TRBV28 and TRBJ2-4; D is ambiguous. The germline gives CDR1 MDHEN, CDR2 SYDVKM. Trimming cost V 0 bases and J 0 bases, with 3 bases left between them. This CDR3 is built from 14 residues. CDR3 sequence: CASSLWGAKNIQYF. The DNA of the CDR3 is TGTGCCAGCAGTTTATGGGGAGCCAAAAACATTCAGTACTTC.

In this sample, this clone turned up a few times. The V call is TRBV9, the J call TRBJ1-1, with D perhaps matching TRBD1 (5 bases). This CDR3 region has 13 residues. Germline V CDR1 and CDR2: SGDLS, YYNGEE. V lost 2 bases to trimming and J lost 3 bases, with 8 bases between them. The CDR3 region is CASSVGHHTEAFF. The CDR3, as DNA: TGTGCCAGCAGCGTCGGACATCACACTGAAGCTTTCTTT.

The V gene is TRBV28, the J gene TRBJ2-7; tentative D call: TRBD1 (5 bases). Germline values: CDR1 MDHEN, CDR2 SYDVKM. The CDR3 runs to 14 residues. V was cut by 8 bases and J by 2 bases, with 16 bases left in between. CDR3 nucleotide sequence: TGTGCCAGCGTATCCCGACAGAAACCCTACGAGCAGTACTTC. Translating it yields CASVSRQKPYEQYF.

This clone has a single count. This sequence joins TRBV18 and TRBJ2-3; weak D call: TRBD2 (5 bases). The CDR3 runs to 12 residues. The V gene's germline CDR1 is KGHSH and CDR2 LQKENI. Between the trimmed V and J ends, which lost 3 bases and 8 bases, there was a span of 9 bases. The CDR3 DNA reads as TGTGCCAGCTCACCGGAGGCCGGTACGCAGTATTTT. The encoded protein is CASSPEAGTQYF. The whole variable domain, filled in from reference TRBV18 and TRBJ2-3, reads NAGVMQNPRHLVRRRGQEARLRCSPMKGHSHVYWYRQLPEEGLKFMVYLQKENIIDESGMPKERFSAEFPKEGPSILRIQQVVRGDSAAYFCASSPEAGTQYFGPGTRLTVL.

This clone was observed once. The chain uses TRBV5-1 and TRBJ2-7, with a possible D match to TRBD1 (6 bases). The CDR3 covers 15 residues. Germline V gene lookup returns CDR1 SGHRS and CDR2 YFSETQ. V was clipped by 5 bases and J by 0 bases, with 15 bases between them. The CDR3 sequence: CASSVETGRSYEQYF. The CDR3 DNA reads TGCGCCAGCAGTGTCGAGACAGGTCGCTCCTACGAGCAGTACTTC.

The chain uses TRBV5-1 and TRBJ2-5; 8 nucleotides line up with TRBD1. The CDR3 runs to 15 residues. Germline-derived CDR1 and CDR2 are SGHRS and YFSETQ. Trimming cost V 4 bases and J 1 base; bases outside gene matches: 6. CDR3 nucleotide sequence: TGCGCCAGCAGCCAGGCAGGGGGCCCCCAAGAGACCCAGTACTTC. Encoded protein: CASSQAGGPQETQYF.

This clone was counted once. The chain carries TRBV23-1 and TRBJ2-1, with 9 bases aligning to TRBD2. TRBV23-1 is annotated as an ORF whose role is uncertain. The CDR3 spans 17 residues. V trimming: 4 bases; J trimming: 5 bases; junction bases outside the gene matches: 12. CDR3 protein: CASSLRSTSGSDNEQFF. In nucleotides, the CDR3 is TGCGCCAGCAGTCTCCGTTCGACTAGCGGTTCTGACAATGAGCAGTTCTTC.

This chain connects TRBV28 to TRBJ1-5; D possibly corresponds to TRBD1 (5 bases). CDR1 and CDR2 (germline): MDHEN, SYDVKM. V lost 2 bases and J 4 bases, leaving 9 bases between the germline ends. The CDR3 extends over 14 amino acids. CDR3 sequence reads: CASSLAGGNQPQHF. The DNA for the CDR3 is TGTGCCAGCAGTTTAGCCGGGGGGAATCAGCCCCAGCATTTT. Using reference TRBV28 and TRBJ1-5 for the parts outside the CDR3, the full variable domain is DVKVTQSSRYLVKRTGEKVFLECVQDMDHENMFWYRQDPGLGLRLIYFSYDVKMKEKGDIPEGYSVSREKKERFSLILESASTNQTSMYLCASSLAGGNQPQHFGDGTRLSIL.

This chain joins TRBV6-4 and TRBJ1-4; D possibly corresponds to TRBD1 (5 bases). Trimming pared 3 bases from V and 11 bases from J, leaving 16 bases between. The CDR3 length is 14 residues. CDR1 MRHNA and CDR2 SNTAGT come from the germline V gene. In DNA, the CDR3 is TGTGCCAGCAGTGAGGTCCTTGCGGGGGGGAAACTGTTTTTT. It is translated as CASSEVLAGGKLFF.

This clone has a single count. The V and J genes are TRBV28 and TRBJ2-1; D might be TRBD2 (6 bases). Trimming removed 6 bases at V and 2 bases at J, with 11 bases between. This CDR3 has 14 amino acids. In germline, CDR1 is MDHEN, CDR2 SYDVKM. The CDR3 sequence is CASSRENPYNEQFF. As DNA, the CDR3 is TGTGCCAGCAGCCGGGAGAACCCCTACAATGAGCAGTTCTTC.

This chain connects TRBV15 to TRBJ2-7, with D possibly matching TRBD2 (6 bases). CDR1 is LNHNV and CDR2 is YYDKDF in the germline V gene (reference sequence). V was cut by 0 bases and J by 5 bases, with 14 bases left in between. The CDR3 totals 15 residues. The CDR3 here is CATSRDPIPGDEQYF. The CDR3 region has the DNA TGTGCCACCAGCAGAGATCCTATCCCGGGGGACGAGCAGTACTTC.